This paragraph covers one TCR beta chain sequence. Germline CDR1 SEHNR, CDR2 FQNEAQ (reference sequence). The CDR3 is 16 amino acids. The ends lost 8 bases at V and 3 bases at J; junction bases unmatched: 13. Amplified TCR beta CDR3 regions came from RNA transcripts. Researchers ran a first-round RT-PCR on the TCR CDR3 using the HTBI primer set. TCRdb re-derived calls from the multiplex PCR reads in MiXCR, one entry per CDR3 protein. The profile covers about 350,000 distinct CDR3 sequences, with over 11% appearing a single time and 20% to 25% taken by the ten largest. The data are from a study of T cells in Graves' hyperthyroidism and ophthalmopathy.

The TCR sequence derives from a young woman with Graves' hyperthyroidism. V gene TRBV7-9 combines with J gene TRBJ1-5, with TRBD1 identical over 7 bases. Sequencing was carried out using blood. This CDR3 reads CASDLGRGQVNQPQHF. For the CDR3, the DNA is TGTGCCAGCGACCTCGGCCGCGGACAGGTCAATCAGCCCCAGCATTTT.